This is a list of T cell receptor beta chains from one sample in a study of shared clonotypes between healthy human individuals. TCRdb's table, derived via immunoSEQ multiplex PCR, lists solely in-frame clones and lacks some. The top ten clones hold 1% to 1.5% of a sample with some 1,900,000 clones, approximately 94% of them seen once. The sample taken for sequencing was naive CD8+ T cells sorted from blood. These receptors all stem from a man younger than 35 in good health. Both conserved end residues are part of each CDR3. A D gene is named only where the DNA matches it firmly. Clone sizes are given selectively: once, few, many, or a class where the clone is expanded.

CASSFDRGNTEAFF,TGTGCCAGCAGTTTCGACAGGGGGAACACTGAAGCTTTCTTT,TRBV2,TRBD1,TRBJ1-1,-
CASSLVQGIYYEQYF,TGCGCCAGCAGCTTGGTCCAGGGGATATACTACGAGCAGTACTTC,TRBV5-1,-,TRBJ2-7,-
CASSEGGLSTDTQYF,TGTGCCAGCAGTGAAGGGGGACTTAGCACAGATACGCAGTATTTT,TRBV6-1,-,TRBJ2-3,-
CASSAGTDYEQYF,TGTGCCAGCAGCGCCGGGACAGACTACGAGCAGTACTTC,TRBV7-9,TRBD1,TRBJ2-7,-
CASSLQTHSEQFF,TGCGCCAGCAGCCTACAGACGCACTCGGAGCAGTTCTTC,TRBV4-1,-,TRBJ2-1,-
CASSPSLQGAKYEQYF,TGTGCCAGCAGCCCCTCCCTCCAGGGGGCGAAATACGAGCAGTACTTC,TRBV7-9,TRBD1,TRBJ2-7,-
CASSPGLAGGLFQETQYF,TGTGCCAGCAGCCCTGGACTAGCGGGGGGCCTATTCCAAGAGACCCAGTACTTC,TRBV7-8,TRBD2,TRBJ2-5,-
CASSLLETGELFF,TGTGCCAGCAGTTTATTGGAGACCGGGGAGCTGTTTTTT,TRBV27,-,TRBJ2-2,once
CASSLGGGQYEQYF,TGTGCCAGCAGCTTGGGTGGCGGCCAATACGAGCAGTACTTC,TRBV5-4,-,TRBJ2-7,-
CASTQASGSSYTF,TGTGCCAGCACCCAAGCCTCGGGGAGTAGCTACACCTTC,TRBV2,-,TRBJ1-2,-
CASRHKTRSRPQHF,TGCGCCAGCCGACATAAGACACGGTCCCGGCCCCAGCATTTT,TRBV23-1,-,TRBJ1-5,-
CASSVDGTGGEQYF,TGTGCCAGCAGCGTAGATGGGACGGGAGGCGAGCAGTACTTC,TRBV9,TRBD2,TRBJ2-7,-
CASSYSGHDNSYEQSF,TGTGCCAGCAGTTACTCGGGCCATGACAACTCCTACGAGCAGTCCTTC,TRBV6-5,-,TRBJ2-7,-
CASSQDHPQLYGYTF,TGCGCCAGCAGCCAAGATCATCCCCAGCTATATGGCTACACCTTC,TRBV4-3,-,TRBJ1-2,-
CASSQARRSSYEQYF,TGCGCCAGCAGCCAAGCTCGGAGAAGCTCCTACGAGCAGTACTTC,TRBV4-1,-,TRBJ2-7,once
CASSLAGVDYEQYF,TGCGCCAGCAGCTTGGCGGGTGTGGACTACGAGCAGTACTTC,TRBV5-1,-,TRBJ2-7,-
CASGFVGSRGELFF,TGCGCCAGCGGCTTTGTGGGTAGTCGCGGGGAGCTGTTTTTT,TRBV10-2,-,TRBJ2-2,once
CASSLLAGSTDTQYF,TGTGCCAGCAGCCTACTAGCGGGGAGCACAGATACGCAGTATTTT,TRBV9,TRBD2,TRBJ2-3,-
CASSEGSATTNEKLFF,TGTGCCAGCAGTGAAGGTTCGGCAACAACTAATGAAAAACTGTTTTTT,TRBV2,-,TRBJ1-4,-
CAWSVLSDRSSYEQYF,TGTGCCTGGAGTGTACTCTCGGACCGGAGCTCCTACGAGCAGTACTTC,TRBV30,-,TRBJ2-7,-
CASSPDRGHRYEQYF,TGTGCCAGCAGCCCAGACAGGGGGCACCGTTACGAGCAGTACTTC,TRBV11-2,TRBD1,TRBJ2-7,-
CASSLGGGSQGDTQYF,TGTGCCAGCAGCTTAGGCGGGGGGTCCCAGGGGGATACGCAGTATTTT,TRBV7-6,TRBD2,TRBJ2-3,once
CASSDRGQRDFGNTIYF,TGTGCCAGCAGTGACCGGGGACAGAGAGATTTCGGAAACACCATATATTTT,TRBV6-1,TRBD1,TRBJ1-3,-
CASSPLGTSNQPQHF,TGTGCCAGCAGTCCACTCGGGACAAGCAATCAGCCCCAGCATTTT,TRBV27,-,TRBJ1-5,-
CASSEVGWVSGPYNEQFF,TGTGCCAGCAGTGAAGTGGGGTGGGTTAGCGGACCTTACAATGAGCAGTTCTTC,TRBV6-1,-,TRBJ2-1,-
CASSQETSGYNEQFF,TGCGCCAGCAGCCAAGAAACTAGCGGGTACAATGAGCAGTTCTTC,TRBV4-3,TRBD2,TRBJ2-1,-
CASSPTGGAPVRGYTF,TGTGCCAGCAGCCCGACAGGGGGCGCACCAGTGCGGGGCTACACCTTC,TRBV5-6,TRBD1,TRBJ1-2,-
CASSLANRGEAYEQYF,TGTGCCAGCAGCTTGGCCAATCGGGGGGAGGCCTACGAGCAGTACTTC,TRBV5-6,TRBD2,TRBJ2-7,-
CASSPTGAGNSPLHF,TGTGCCAGCAGCCCCACAGGGGCAGGAAATTCACCCCTCCACTTT,TRBV28,TRBD1,TRBJ1-6,-
CASSESRGLGNTIYF,TGTGCCAGCAGTGAAAGTCGGGGTTTAGGAAACACCATATATTTT,TRBV2,-,TRBJ1-3,-
CASSLMSYEQYF,TGTGCCAGCAGCTTAATGAGTTACGAGCAGTACTTC,TRBV7-9,-,TRBJ2-7,-
CASSLSESSYEQYF,TGTGCCAGCAGTTTATCTGAGAGCTCCTACGAGCAGTACTTC,TRBV27,-,TRBJ2-7,-
CAWTPQNTGELFF,TGTGCCTGGACCCCCCAAAACACCGGGGAGCTGTTTTTT,TRBV30,-,TRBJ2-2,-
CASSPASEAFF,TGTGCCAGCAGCCCCGCATCTGAAGCTTTCTTT,TRBV6-6,-,TRBJ1-1,-
CASSATGTGFDSPLHF,TGTGCCAGCAGTGCCACCGGGACAGGATTCGATTCACCCCTCCACTTT,TRBV27,TRBD1,TRBJ1-6,-
CASSQDSGTGGGEQYF,TGCGCCAGCAGCCAAGATTCCGGGACAGGGGGCGGAGAGCAGTACTTC,TRBV4-3,TRBD1,TRBJ2-7,-
CASSPGQGSGDNEQFF,TGCGCCAGCAGTCCGGGTCAGGGGAGTGGGGACAATGAGCAGTTCTTC,TRBV23-1,-,TRBJ2-1,-
CASSLDPLSYEQYF,TGTGCCAGCAGCTTGGATCCCCTATCCTACGAGCAGTACTTC,TRBV5-6,-,TRBJ2-7,-
CASSFATNEKLFF,TGTGCCAGCAGCTTTGCAACTAATGAAAAACTGTTTTTT,TRBV7-9,-,TRBJ1-4,-
CASSPGDIKNIQYF,TGTGCCAGCAGCCCCGGGGACATTAAGAACATTCAGTACTTC,TRBV7-9,-,TRBJ2-4,-
CASATYNEQFF,TGTGCTAGTGCCACATACAATGAGCAGTTCTTC,TRBV12-5,-,TRBJ2-1,-
CASSPGYEQYF,TGTGCCAGCAGCCCCGGTTACGAGCAGTACTTC,TRBV7-9,-,TRBJ2-7,-
CASSIGEQYF,TGTGCCAGCAGCATCGGGGAGCAGTACTTC,TRBV6-1,-,TRBJ2-7,-
CASGSTGSLAEKLFF,TGTGCCAGTGGAAGTACAGGATCCTTAGCGGAAAAACTGTTTTTT,TRBV19,-,TRBJ1-4,-
CASSPETSGGSETQYF,TGTGCCAGCAGCCCAGAGACTAGCGGGGGTTCAGAGACCCAGTACTTC,TRBV7-8,TRBD2,TRBJ2-5,-
CAWSVRGHPLSGNTIYF,TGTGCCTGGAGTGTCAGAGGCCATCCTCTCTCTGGAAACACCATATATTTT,TRBV30,-,TRBJ1-3,-
CASSLTLAPDDTQYF,TGTGCTAGCAGCTTAACCTTGGCCCCCGATGATACGCAGTATTTT,TRBV7-7,-,TRBJ2-3,-
CASKEGGTEAFF,TGCGCCAGCAAGGAGGGTGGGACTGAAGCTTTCTTT,TRBV5-1,-,TRBJ1-1,few
CASHGTGSYEQYF,TGTGCCAGTCACGGGACAGGCTCCTACGAGCAGTACTTC,TRBV2,TRBD1,TRBJ2-7,-